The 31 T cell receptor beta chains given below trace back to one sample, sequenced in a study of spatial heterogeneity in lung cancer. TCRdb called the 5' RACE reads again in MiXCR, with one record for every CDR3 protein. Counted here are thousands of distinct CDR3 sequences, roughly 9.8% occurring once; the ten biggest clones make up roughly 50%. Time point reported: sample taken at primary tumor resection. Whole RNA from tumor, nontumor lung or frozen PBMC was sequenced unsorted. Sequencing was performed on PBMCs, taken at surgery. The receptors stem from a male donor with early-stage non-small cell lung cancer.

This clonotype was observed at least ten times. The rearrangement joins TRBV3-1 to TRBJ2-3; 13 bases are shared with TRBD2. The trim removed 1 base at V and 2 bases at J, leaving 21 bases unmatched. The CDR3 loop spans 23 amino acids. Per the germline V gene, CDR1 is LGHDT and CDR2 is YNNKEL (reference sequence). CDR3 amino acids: CASSQAETLAGGPVLIVTDTQYF. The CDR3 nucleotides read TGTGCCAGCAGCCAAGCAGAAACACTAGCGGGGGGGCCAGTTCTGATTGTCACAGATACGCAGTATTTT.

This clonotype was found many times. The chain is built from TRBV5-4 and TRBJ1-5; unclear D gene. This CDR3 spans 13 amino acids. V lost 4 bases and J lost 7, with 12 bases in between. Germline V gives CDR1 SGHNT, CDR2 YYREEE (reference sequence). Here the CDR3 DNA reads TGTGCCAGCAGCCAGGTCCCGGACCAGCCCCAGCATTTT. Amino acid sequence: CASSQVPDQPQHF.

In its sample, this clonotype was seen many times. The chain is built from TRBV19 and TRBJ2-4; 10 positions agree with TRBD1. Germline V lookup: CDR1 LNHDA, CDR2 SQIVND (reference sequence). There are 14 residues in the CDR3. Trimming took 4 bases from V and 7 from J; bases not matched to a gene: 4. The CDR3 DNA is TGTGCCAGTAGTACGCGGACAGGGGGGAACATTCAGTACTTC. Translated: CASSTRTGGNIQYF.

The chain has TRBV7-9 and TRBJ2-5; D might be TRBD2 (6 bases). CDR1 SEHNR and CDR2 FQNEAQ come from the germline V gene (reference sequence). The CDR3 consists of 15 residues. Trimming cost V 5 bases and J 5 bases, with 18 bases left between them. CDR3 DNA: TGTGCCAGCAGCCCCTCAGCCCTAGCGATCGAGACCCAGTACTTC. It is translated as CASSPSALAIETQYF.

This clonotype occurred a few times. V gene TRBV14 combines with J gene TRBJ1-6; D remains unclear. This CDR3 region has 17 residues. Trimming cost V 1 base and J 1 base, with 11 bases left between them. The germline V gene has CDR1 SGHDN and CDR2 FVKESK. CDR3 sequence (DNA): TGTGCCAGCAGCCAAGGAATTCTATGGTCCTATAATTCACCCCTCCACTTT. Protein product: CASSQGILWSYNSPLHF.

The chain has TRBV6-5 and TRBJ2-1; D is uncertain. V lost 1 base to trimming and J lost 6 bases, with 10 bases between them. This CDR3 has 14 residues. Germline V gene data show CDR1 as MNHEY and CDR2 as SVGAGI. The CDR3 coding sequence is TGTGCCAGCAGTTACTACTCCTCGGGCAATGAGCAGTTCTTC. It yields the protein CASSYYSSGNEQFF.

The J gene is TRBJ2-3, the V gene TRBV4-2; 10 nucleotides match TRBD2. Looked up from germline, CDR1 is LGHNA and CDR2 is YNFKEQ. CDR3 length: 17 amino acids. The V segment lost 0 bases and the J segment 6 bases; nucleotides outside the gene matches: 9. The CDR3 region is CASSQDLLSGGGDTQYF. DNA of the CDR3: TGTGCCAGCAGCCAAGATCTTTTGAGCGGGGGGGGTGATACGCAGTATTTT.

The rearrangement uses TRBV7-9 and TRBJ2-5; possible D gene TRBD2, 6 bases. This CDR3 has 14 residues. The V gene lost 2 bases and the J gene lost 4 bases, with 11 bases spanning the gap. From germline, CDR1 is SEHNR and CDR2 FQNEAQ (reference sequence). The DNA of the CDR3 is TGTGCCAGCAGCTTAACAGAGGGAGGAGAGACCCAGTACTTC. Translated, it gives CASSLTEGGETQYF.

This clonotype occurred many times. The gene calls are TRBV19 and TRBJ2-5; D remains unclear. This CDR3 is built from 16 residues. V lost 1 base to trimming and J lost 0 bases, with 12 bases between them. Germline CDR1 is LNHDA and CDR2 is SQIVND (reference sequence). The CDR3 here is CASSIGRREYQETQYF. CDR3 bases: TGTGCCAGTAGTATAGGGCGACGAGAGTACCAAGAGACCCAGTACTTC.

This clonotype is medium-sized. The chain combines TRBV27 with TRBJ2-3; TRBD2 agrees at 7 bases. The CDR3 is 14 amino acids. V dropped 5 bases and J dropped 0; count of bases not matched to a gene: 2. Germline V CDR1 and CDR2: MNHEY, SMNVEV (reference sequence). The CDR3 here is CASSGLDSTDTQYF. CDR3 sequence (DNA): TGTGCCAGCAGTGGACTAGACAGCACAGATACGCAGTATTTT.

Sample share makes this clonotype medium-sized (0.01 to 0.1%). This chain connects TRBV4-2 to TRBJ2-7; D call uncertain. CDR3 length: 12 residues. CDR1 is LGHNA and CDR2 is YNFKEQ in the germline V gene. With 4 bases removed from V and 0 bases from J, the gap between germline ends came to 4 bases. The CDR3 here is CASSRDSYEQYF. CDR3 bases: TGTGCCAGCAGCCGAGACTCCTACGAGCAGTACTTC.

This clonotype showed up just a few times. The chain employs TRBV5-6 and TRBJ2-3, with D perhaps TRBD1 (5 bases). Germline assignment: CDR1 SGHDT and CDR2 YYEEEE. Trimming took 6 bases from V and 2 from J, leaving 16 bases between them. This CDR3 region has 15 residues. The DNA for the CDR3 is TGTGCCAGCATGGGGATACAGGAAAACACAGATACGCAGTATTTT. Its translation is CASMGIQENTDTQYF.

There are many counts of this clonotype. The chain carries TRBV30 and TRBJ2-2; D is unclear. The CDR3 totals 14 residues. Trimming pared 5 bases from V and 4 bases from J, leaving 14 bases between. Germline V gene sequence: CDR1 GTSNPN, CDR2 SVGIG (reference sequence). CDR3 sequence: CAWSIRGITGELFF. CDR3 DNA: TGTGCCTGGTCCATACGTGGGATCACCGGGGAGCTGTTTTTT. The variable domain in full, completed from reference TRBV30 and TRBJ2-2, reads SQTIHQWPATLVQPVGSPLSLECTVEGTSNPNLYWYRQAAGRGLQLLFYSVGIGQISSEVPQNLSASRPQDRQFILSSKKLLLSDSGFYLCAWSIRGITGELFFGEGSRLTVL.

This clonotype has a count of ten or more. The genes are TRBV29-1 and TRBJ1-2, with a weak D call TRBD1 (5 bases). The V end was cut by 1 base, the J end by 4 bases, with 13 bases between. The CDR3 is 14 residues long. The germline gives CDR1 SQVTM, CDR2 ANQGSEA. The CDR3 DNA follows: TGCAGCGTTGAAGCTCAGGGTCTGGGCTATGGCTACACCTTC. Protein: CSVEAQGLGYGYTF.

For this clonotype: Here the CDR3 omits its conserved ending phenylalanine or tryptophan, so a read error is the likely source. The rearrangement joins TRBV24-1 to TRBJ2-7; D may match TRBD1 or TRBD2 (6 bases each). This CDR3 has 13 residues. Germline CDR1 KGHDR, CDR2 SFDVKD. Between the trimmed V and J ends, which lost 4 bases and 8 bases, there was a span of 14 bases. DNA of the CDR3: TGTGCCACCAGTGAGGGGGGCTCCCTCAAGCAGTACTCC. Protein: CATSEGGSLKQYS.

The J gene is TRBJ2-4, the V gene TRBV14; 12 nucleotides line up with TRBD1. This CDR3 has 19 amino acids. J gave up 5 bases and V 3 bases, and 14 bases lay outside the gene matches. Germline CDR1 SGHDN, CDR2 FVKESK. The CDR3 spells CASSQRDRGLKWAQNIQYF. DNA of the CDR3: TGTGCCAGCAGCCAGCGGGACAGGGGGCTTAAGTGGGCCCAAAACATTCAGTACTTC. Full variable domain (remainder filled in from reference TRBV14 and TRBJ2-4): EAGVTQFPSHSVIEKGQTVTLRCDPISGHDNLYWYRRVMGKEIKFLLHFVKESKQDESGMPNNRFLAERTGGTYSTLKVQPAELEDSGVYFCASSQRDRGLKWAQNIQYFGAGTRLSVL.

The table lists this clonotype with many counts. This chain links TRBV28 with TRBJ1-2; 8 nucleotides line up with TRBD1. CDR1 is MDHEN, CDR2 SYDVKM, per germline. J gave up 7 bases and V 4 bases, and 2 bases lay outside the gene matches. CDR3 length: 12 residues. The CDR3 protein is CASSWTGFGYTF. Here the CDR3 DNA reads TGTGCCAGCAGTTGGACAGGGTTTGGCTACACCTTC.

The CDR3: CASSLGVTVTGELFF. The CDR3, as DNA: TGTGCCAGCAGCTTGGGGGTGACGGTTACCGGGGAGCTGTTTTTT. The chain links TRBV13 to TRBJ2-2; D tentatively reads TRBD1 or TRBD2 (5 bases each). Germline CDR1 and CDR2: PRHDT and FYEKMQ (reference sequence). This CDR3 is 15 amino acids long. V was cut by 3 bases and J by 5 bases, with 13 bases left in between.

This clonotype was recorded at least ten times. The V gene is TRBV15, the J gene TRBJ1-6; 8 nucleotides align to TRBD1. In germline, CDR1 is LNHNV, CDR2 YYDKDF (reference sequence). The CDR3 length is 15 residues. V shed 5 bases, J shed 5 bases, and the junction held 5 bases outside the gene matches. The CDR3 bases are TGTGCCACCAGCGGACAGGGATCTGATAATTCACCCCTCCACTTT. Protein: CATSGQGSDNSPLHF.

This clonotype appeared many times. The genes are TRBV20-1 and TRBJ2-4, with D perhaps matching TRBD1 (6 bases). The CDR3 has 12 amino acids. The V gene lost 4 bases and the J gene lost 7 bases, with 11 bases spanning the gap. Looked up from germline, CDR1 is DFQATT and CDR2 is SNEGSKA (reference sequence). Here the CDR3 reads CSANDQGNIQYF. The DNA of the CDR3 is TGCAGTGCTAATGACCAGGGGAACATTCAGTACTTC.

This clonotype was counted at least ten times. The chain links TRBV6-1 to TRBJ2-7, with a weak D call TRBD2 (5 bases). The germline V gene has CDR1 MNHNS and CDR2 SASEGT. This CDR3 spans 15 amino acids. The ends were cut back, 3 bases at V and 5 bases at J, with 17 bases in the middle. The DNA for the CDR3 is TGTGCCAGCAGTGATCGGGCTAGCATATCCCACGAGCAGTACTTC. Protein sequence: CASSDRASISHEQYF.

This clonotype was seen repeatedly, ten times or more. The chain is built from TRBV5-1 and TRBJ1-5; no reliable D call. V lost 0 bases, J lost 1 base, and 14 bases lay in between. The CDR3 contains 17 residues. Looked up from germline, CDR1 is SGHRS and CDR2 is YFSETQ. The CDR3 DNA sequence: TGCGCCAGCAGCTTGGGTCTGGGGAGGGAAAGCAATCAGCCCCAGCATTTT. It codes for CASSLGLGRESNQPQHF.

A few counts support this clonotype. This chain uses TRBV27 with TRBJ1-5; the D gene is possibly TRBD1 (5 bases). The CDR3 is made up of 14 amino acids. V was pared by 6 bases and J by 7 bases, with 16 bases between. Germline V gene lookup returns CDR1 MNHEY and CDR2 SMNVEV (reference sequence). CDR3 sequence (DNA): TGTGCCAGCAGCCCCTGGGGGGTTAGACAGCCCCAGCATTTT. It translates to CASSPWGVRQPQHF.

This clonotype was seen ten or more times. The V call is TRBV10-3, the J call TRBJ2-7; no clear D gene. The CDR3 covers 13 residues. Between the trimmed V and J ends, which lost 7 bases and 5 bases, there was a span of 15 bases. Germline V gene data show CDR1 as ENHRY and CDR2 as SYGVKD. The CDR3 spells CAITDGSFDEQYF. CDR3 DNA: TGTGCCATCACAGATGGTAGCTTCGACGAGCAGTACTTC.

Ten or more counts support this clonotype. CDR3 protein: CASSSAGVNTEAFF. The CDR3 nucleotides are TGCGCCAGCAGCTCCGCAGGAGTGAACACTGAAGCTTTCTTT. This chain uses TRBV4-1 with TRBJ1-1; D unclear. The germline V gene has CDR1 MGHRA and CDR2 YSYEKL. The CDR3 covers 14 residues. The V gene lost 5 bases and the J gene lost 0 bases, with 10 bases spanning the gap.

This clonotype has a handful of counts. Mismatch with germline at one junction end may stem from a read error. Here the CDR3 reads CASSAGDRPGIF. CDR3 bases: TGTGCCAGCAGCGCAGGGGACAGACCAGGGATCTTC. V gene TRBV9 combines with J gene TRBJ2-7; TRBD1 aligns across 7 bases. The germline gives CDR1 SGDLS, CDR2 YYNGEE. The CDR3 has 12 amino acids.

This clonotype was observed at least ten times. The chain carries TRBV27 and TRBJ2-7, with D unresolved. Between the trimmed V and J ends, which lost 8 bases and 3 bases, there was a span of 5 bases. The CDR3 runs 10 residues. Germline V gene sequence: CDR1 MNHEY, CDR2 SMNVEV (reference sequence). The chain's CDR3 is CASGIYEQYF. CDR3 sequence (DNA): TGTGCCAGCGGGATCTACGAGCAGTACTTC.

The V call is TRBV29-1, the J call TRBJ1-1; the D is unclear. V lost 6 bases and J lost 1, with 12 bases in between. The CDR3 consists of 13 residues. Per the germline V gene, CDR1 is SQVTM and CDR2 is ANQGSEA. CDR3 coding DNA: TGCAGCGTCTTTAGGGATTCGAACACTGAAGCTTTCTTT. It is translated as CSVFRDSNTEAFF.

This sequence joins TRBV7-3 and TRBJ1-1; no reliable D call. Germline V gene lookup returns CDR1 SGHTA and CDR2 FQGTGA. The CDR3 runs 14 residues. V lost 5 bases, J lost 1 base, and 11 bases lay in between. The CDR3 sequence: CASSQLDGNTEAFF. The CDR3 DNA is TGTGCCAGCAGCCAATTGGACGGGAACACTGAAGCTTTCTTT.

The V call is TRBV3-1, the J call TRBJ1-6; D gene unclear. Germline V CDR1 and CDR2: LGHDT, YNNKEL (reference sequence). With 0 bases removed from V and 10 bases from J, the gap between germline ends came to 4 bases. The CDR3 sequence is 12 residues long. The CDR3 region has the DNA TGTGCCAGCAGCCAAGACAGATCACCCCTCCACTTT. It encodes CASSQDRSPLHF.

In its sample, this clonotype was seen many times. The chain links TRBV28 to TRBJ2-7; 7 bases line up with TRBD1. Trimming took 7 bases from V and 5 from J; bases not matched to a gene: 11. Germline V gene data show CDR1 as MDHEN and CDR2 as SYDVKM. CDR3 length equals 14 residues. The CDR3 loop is CASTIDRVRHEQYF. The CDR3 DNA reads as TGTGCCAGCACCATCGACAGGGTGAGGCACGAGCAGTACTTC.